The subject of this entry is one TCR beta chain. Antigen unknown. This sample is drawn from a study of T cells in localized non-small cell lung cancer. Overall study results and limits: It was uninvolved adjacent lung that showed the highest T cell clonality, exceeding tumor.

The CDR3 runs to 15 residues. Germline CDR1 is SGHRS and CDR2 is YFSETQ. V shed 4 bases and J 2 bases; nucleotides not matched to a gene: 5. Here immunoSEQ multiplex PCR was the method, and the copy in TCRdb shows in-frame clones only, minus some. The table shows 3,000 to 4,000 clones, with about 53% occurring only once. This specimen was lymph node tissue, taken before any cancer treatment. This sequence originates from a woman aged 18 to 55 with stage I lung adenocarcinoma. The V gene is TRBV5-1, the J gene TRBJ2-2; 7 bases are shared with TRBD1. The CDR3 is CASSPGTANTGELFF. Here the CDR3 DNA reads TGCGCCAGCAGCCCAGGGACAGCAAACACCGGGGAGCTGTTTTTT.